The clone carrying this T cell receptor beta chain was seen many times. Its antigen remains unknown. Amplified TCR beta CDR3 regions were obtained using RNA transcripts as template. Second-round multiplex PCR followed a first-round RT-PCR using HTBI primers. MiXCR, run by TCRdb on the multiplex PCR reads, gives a single entry per CDR3 protein. Among tens of thousands of distinct CDR3 sequences, roughly half were seen once, and the ten largest hold roughly 18%. The data are from a study of Graves' ophthalmopathy and Graves' hyperthyroidism. Study-wide results and limits: Progression of ophthalmopathy was predicted by the model with around 70% sensitivity and roughly 74% specificity. Most clonotypes expanded in thyroid above 0.001 frequency were present in blood too.

Diagnosis was based on clinical symptoms, serum thyroxine, TRAb, thyroid ultrasound and orbital computed tomography. The germline V gene has CDR1 SGHTA and CDR2 FQGTGA. CDR3 length: 14 residues. Trimming shortened V by 1 base and J by 7 bases, and 10 bases separated the two germline ends. The clonotype comes from an adult man with Graves' ophthalmopathy. V gene TRBV7-3 combines with J gene TRBJ2-2; perhaps D is TRBD1 or TRBD2 (5 bases each). Sequencing input: peripheral blood. CDR3 coding DNA: TGTGCCAGCAGCTTAAGTGGGACGGGCGGGGAGCTGTTTTTT. Residues: CASSLSGTGGELFF.